What follows is one T cell receptor (beta chain) and its context. Its cognate antigen has yet to be identified. One base away lies a much larger clone, so this may be a sequencing read error. Other DNA sequences in this sample translate to the same CDR3. The data were taken from a study of shared clonotypes between healthy human individuals (dated by TCRdb to 2019 to 2021). Notes on the research overall: A few men and a couple of women, aged 18 to 49 years, made up the cohort. For each donor, three plates each were used for CD4 naive and CD4 memory, two plates were used for CD8 naive, and one plate was used for CD8 memory. To estimate repertoire size and how much clonotype sharing occurs between individuals, the study deeply sequenced the blood TCR repertoires of roughly 5 healthy adults. Libraries were prepared and TCR repertoires were sequenced by different laboratories using diverse techniques, in order to increase sequencing depth and limit assay-specific biases. Each donor's leukapheresis produced roughly between roughly 0.85 and 9.5 billion PBMCs. The paper as a whole reports these results and caveats: Compared with non-shared clonotypes, the clonotypes found in all four sorted-subset donors had higher generation probabilities. Because the study included only a small number of donors, the genetic and exposure-history diversity represented was limited. Estimated clonotype richness was generally larger for naive than for memory subsets. Based on pairwise subsampling, the degree of clonotype sharing among donors was expected to be affected by sequencing depth. Rarefaction of sorted-subset datasets indicated incomplete sequencing despite the large sequencing depth. Across a handful of donors, roughly 5.4% of naive CD4, 3% to 3.5% of naive CD8, 2.3% of memory CD4, and under 0.45% of memory CD8 clonotypes were shared. Only blood was sampled, and tissue TCR repertoires likely differ from those in blood.

The donors were healthy, HIV-negative adults with no recently reported acute infections or vaccinations. Every donor was a Caucasian adult living in Nashville, Tennessee, USA. CD4+ T cells were enriched through magnetic negative selection, after which naive cells were positively selected on CD45RA and the remaining negative fraction served as the memory subset. After blood collection by leukapheresis, PBMCs were isolated using Ficoll-Histopaque density gradient centrifugation and then cryopreserved in the vapor phase of liquid nitrogen. Analytical flow cytometry was used to check the purity and quantity of every magnetically sorted T cell population. Genomic DNA was isolated from every sorted fraction and measured by UV absorbance on a Nanodrop 2000c. Sequences SNHLY (CDR1) and FYNNEI (CDR2) are obtained from the germline V gene. The CDR3 runs 13 amino acids, cysteine and phenylalanine included. Only the CDR3 portion is preserved as DNA: 39 bases, with reading frame beginning at the first base. The junction shows trimming of 4 bases on V and 2 bases on J, plus 8 bases between the germline ends.

Using the deep immunoSEQ assay, multiplex PCR amplified TCR CDR3 regions from genomic DNA. Genomic DNA extracted from each cell subset was distributed evenly over all wells of several immunoSEQ 96-well plates, and each plate served as one replicate. For sorted subsets, each replicate PCR was loaded with around 220 ng genomic DNA, equivalent to 25,000 to 35,000 T cell genomes. Purified libraries were measured with a Qubit 3.0 fluorometer, size-checked on a Bioanalyzer 2100, and measured again with the KAPA Library Quantification kit. Each immunoSEQ 96-well plate was sequenced on its own single-read 150-cycle Illumina NextSeq 550 flow cell. For the original study's pipeline: Because the immunoSEQ output included only junctional sequences and no quality scores, the filtering could not be the same as the filtering used for full-length reads. To assign V/J genes and CDR3, sequences were annotated against IMGT germline references using PyIR, a Python wrapper for IgBLAST v1.9. Reads with weak V/J assignments (E-value above 1e-6), missing CDR3, stop codons, out-of-frame junctions, or ambiguous translated residues were removed. V3J clonotypes were defined as sequences sharing the same inferred V gene, J gene, and CDR3 amino acid sequence. Percentage overlap between repertoires was computed as shared unique clonotypes divided by the size of the smaller repertoire. Richness of each repertoire was evaluated using RTK rarefaction, the Chao1 estimator, and Recon v2.1 estimates of unobserved clonotypes. OLGA was used to compute generation probabilities for all TCRbeta clonotypes that the gDNA method yielded from a few donors. TCRdb took this table from immuneACCESS and kept in-frame rearrangements with V and J called. Such tables lack part of the clones; where checked against another copy, unresolved V genes explain under half of the gap, and the rest is unexplained. That table gives V, J and clone size, and the DNA gave D and trimming. Within this sample are roughly 1,000,000 clones, with around 78% of them counted one time only. Approximately 0.5% of the sample belongs to the ten largest clones.

Sequenced: memory CD4+ T cells from PBMCs. The sample's cell subset or site label, decoded: CD45RA-negative fraction. This receptor chain uses TRBV2 and TRBJ1-1; TRBD1 is perhaps the D gene, given 5 matching bases. The clonotype comes from a man between 18 and 35 years old in good health. Some clones in this sample may be carry-over from other donors' samples. The nucleotide sequence is TGTGCCAGCAGTGGACAGCCTAACACTGAAGCTTTCTTT. This is translated as CASSGQPNTEAFF.